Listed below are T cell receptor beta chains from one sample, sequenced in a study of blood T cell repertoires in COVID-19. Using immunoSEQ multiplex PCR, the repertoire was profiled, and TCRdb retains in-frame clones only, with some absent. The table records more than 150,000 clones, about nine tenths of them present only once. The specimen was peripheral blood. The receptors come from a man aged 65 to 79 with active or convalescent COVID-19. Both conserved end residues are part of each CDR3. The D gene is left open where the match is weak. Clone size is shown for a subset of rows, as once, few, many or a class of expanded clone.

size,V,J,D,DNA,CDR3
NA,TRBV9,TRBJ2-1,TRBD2,TGTGCCAGCAGCGTTTCGGGGGGGCCGAATGAGCAGTTCTTC,CASSVSGGPNEQFF
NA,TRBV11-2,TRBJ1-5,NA,TGTGCCAGCAGCTTAGAGGCAAGACAGCCCCAGCATTTT,CASSLEARQPQHF
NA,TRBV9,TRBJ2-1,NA,TGTGCCAGCAGCGTAGGGGCGGGCAATGAGCAGTTCTTC,CASSVGAGNEQFF
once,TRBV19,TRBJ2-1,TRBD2,TGTGCCAGTAGAACGGGAGGGGCCTACAATGAGCAGTTCTTC,CASRTGGAYNEQFF
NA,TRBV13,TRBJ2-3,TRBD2,TGTGCCAGCAGCTACTTAGGGGGCAGCGGGAGGGCGCGAGATACGCAGTATTTT,CASSYLGGSGRARDTQYF
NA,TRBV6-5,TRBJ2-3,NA,TGTGCCAGCAGTTCTACAGGTCGCACAGATACGCAGTATTTT,CASSSTGRTDTQYF
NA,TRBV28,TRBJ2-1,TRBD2,TGTGCCAGCAGTTCGTGGACTAGGGGCTCCTACAATGAGCAGTTCTTC,CASSSWTRGSYNEQFF
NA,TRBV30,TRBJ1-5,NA,TGTGCCTGGAGTAGAGGTTTGGATCTCAATCAGCCCCAGCATTTT,CAWSRGLDLNQPQHF
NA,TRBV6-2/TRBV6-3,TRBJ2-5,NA,TGTGCCAGCAGTTATGCGGGGTACCAAGAGACCCAGTACTTC,CASSYAGYQETQYF
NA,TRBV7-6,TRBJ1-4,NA,TGTGCCAGCAGCCCACTGAGACAGAATAATGAAAAACTGTTTTTT,CASSPLRQNNEKLFF
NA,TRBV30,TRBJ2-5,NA,TGTGCCTGGAGTCCACAAGAGACCCAGTACTTC,CAWSPQETQYF
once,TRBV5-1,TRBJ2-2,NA,TGCGCCAGCAGCTCGCAGGGCTACACCGGGGAGCTGTTTTTT,CASSSQGYTGELFF
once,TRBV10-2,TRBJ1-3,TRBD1,TGCGCCAGCAGTGAGAATTTCGGACAGGGTGCTGGAAACACCATATATTTT,CASSENFGQGAGNTIYF
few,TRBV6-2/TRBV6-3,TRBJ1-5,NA,TGTGCCAGCAGTTCCCCAAGCAGGATTCGCAATCAGCCCCAGCATTTT,CASSSPSRIRNQPQHF
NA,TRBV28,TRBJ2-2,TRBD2,TGTGCCAGCAGGAGAGCGGGGGGGCGGACCACCGGGGAGCTGTTTTTT,CASRRAGGRTTGELFF
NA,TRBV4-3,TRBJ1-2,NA,TGCGCCAGCAGCCAAGTGCCGCTACCCTATGGCTACACCTTC,CASSQVPLPYGYTF
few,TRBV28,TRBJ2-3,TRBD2,TGTGCCAGCAGTTTATTAAGCGGGGGGATGACAGATACGCAGTATTTT,CASSLLSGGMTDTQYF
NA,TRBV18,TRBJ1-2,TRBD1,TGTGCCAGCTCACCACCCGGGACAGGGGGCAAGTTGGTAAGCGGCTACACCTTC,CASSPPGTGGKLVSGYTF
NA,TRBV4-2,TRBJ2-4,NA,TGTGCCAGCAGCCAAGTAGCAGGGGTCGGAAACATTCAGTACTTC,CASSQVAGVGNIQYF
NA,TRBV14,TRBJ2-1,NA,TGTGCCAGCAGCCAAGCCTTTCCCTCCTACAATGAGCAGTTCTTC,CASSQAFPSYNEQFF
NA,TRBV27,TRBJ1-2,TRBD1,TGTGCCAGCAGTCTCACAGGGGGAAACTATGGCTACACCTTC,CASSLTGGNYGYTF
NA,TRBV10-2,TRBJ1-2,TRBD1,TGCGCCAGCTGGACAGGGAATGGCTACACCTTC,CASWTGNGYTF
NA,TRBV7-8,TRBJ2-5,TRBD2,TGTGCCAGCAGCCTCCTCGTTCGTGGGCTAGCGGGGGGGCCTCAAGAGACCCAGTACTTC,CASSLLVRGLAGGPQETQYF
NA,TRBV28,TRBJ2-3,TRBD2,TGTGCCAGCAGTTTTGGCGGCGGGGGATCAGATACGCAGTATTTT,CASSFGGGGSDTQYF
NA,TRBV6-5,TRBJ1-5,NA,TGTGCCAGCAGTTATGTCAGAAGTGGGCCCCAGCATTTT,CASSYVRSGPQHF
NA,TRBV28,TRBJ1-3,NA,TGTGCCAGCAAGGGGGGGGCTTTCGGAAACACCATATATTTT,CASKGGAFGNTIYF
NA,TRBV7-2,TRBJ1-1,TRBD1,TGTGCCAGCAGCTTAGACAGGGGGCGGACTGAAGCTTTCTTT,CASSLDRGRTEAFF
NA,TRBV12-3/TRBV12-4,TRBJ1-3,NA,TGTGCCAGCAGTCCAATAAACACCATATATTTT,CASSPINTIYF
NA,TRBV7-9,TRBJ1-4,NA,TGTGCCAGCAGCCAAGGGGGGACTAGAAATGAAAAACTGTTTTTT,CASSQGGTRNEKLFF
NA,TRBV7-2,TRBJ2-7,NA,TGTGCCAGCAGCCTCAGGGATTCCTACGAGCAGTACTTC,CASSLRDSYEQYF
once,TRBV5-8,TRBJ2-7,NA,TGTGCCAGAGACACCCAGGGTATGGGCTACGAGCAGTACTTC,CARDTQGMGYEQYF
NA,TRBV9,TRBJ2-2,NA,TGTGCCAGCAGCGCCTCCGGGACACCCAACGGGGAGCTGTTTTTT,CASSASGTPNGELFF
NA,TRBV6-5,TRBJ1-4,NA,TGTGCCAGCAGTCCTACCCGGGGTAATGAAAAACTGTTTTTT,CASSPTRGNEKLFF
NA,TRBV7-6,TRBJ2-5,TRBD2,TGTGCCAGCTGCCTACTGGCGGGGGGGCGAGTAGAGACCCAGTACTTC,CASCLLAGGRVETQYF
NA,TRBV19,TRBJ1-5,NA,TGTGCCAGTACCCTCGAGAATCAGCCCCAGCATTTT,CASTLENQPQHF
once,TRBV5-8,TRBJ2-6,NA,TGTGCCAGCAGCTTAATTTTGGACAGCTCTGGGGCCAACGTCCTGACTTTC,CASSLILDSSGANVLTF
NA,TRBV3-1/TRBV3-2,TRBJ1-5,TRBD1,TGTGCCAGCAGCCCAGGACAGGGTCGGCGTCAGCCCCAGCATTTT,CASSPGQGRRQPQHF
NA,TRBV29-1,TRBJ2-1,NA,TGCAGCGTCCGACCAGGGGTCAATGAGCAGTTCTTC,CSVRPGVNEQFF
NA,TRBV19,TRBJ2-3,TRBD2,TGTGCCAGTAGTATAGGAAGGACTAGCGGGAGGTCCATCCTGCCCAATACGCAGTATTTT,CASSIGRTSGRSILPNTQYF
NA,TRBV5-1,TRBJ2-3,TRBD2,TGCGCCAGCACTCCGGGGGGACCCACAGATACGCAGTATTTT,CASTPGGPTDTQYF
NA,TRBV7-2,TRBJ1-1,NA,TGTGCCAGCAGCTTAGTCGGGGGGTCGATGAACACTGAAGCTTTCTTT,CASSLVGGSMNTEAFF
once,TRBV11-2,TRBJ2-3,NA,TGTGCCAGCAGCTTAGTACGAGGTCAAGGTACGCAGTATTTT,CASSLVRGQGTQYF
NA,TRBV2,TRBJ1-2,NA,TGTGCCAGCGCCGAACAGGGAAACTATGGCTACACCTTC,CASAEQGNYGYTF
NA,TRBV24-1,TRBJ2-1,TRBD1,TGTGCCACCAGTGGTATCCGGGACAGGGGGTCCCTTAATGAGCAGTTCTTC,CATSGIRDRGSLNEQFF
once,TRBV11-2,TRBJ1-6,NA,TGTGCCAGCAGCTTCGGGTCCCAGATGAGCTATAATTCACCCCTCCACTTT,CASSFGSQMSYNSPLHF
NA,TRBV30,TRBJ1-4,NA,TGTGCCTGGGGTAGGGGGACGTTTGAAAAACTGTTTTTT,CAWGRGTFEKLFF
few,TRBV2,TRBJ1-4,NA,TGTGCCAGCAGGCAACAGGGTCTTAATGAAAAACTGTTTTTT,CASRQQGLNEKLFF
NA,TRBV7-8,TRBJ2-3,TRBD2,TGTGCCAGCAGCTTAGCGGGGGGACTAGCGGTCCCAGATACGCAGTATTTT,CASSLAGGLAVPDTQYF
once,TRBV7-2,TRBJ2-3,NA,TGTGCCAGCAGCTTCGGAGCGGCGTCCACAGATACGCAGTATTTT,CASSFGAASTDTQYF
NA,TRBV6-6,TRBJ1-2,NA,TGTGCCAGCAGTTACTTGGACAGCTATGGCTACACCTTC,CASSYLDSYGYTF
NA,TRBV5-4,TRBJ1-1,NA,TGTGCCAGCAGCCCAGACAGGCCCCTGGGGAACACTGAAGCTTTCTTT,CASSPDRPLGNTEAFF
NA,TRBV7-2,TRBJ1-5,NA,TGTGCCAGCAGCCCCGGGGGAGGGAATCAGCCCCAGCATTTT,CASSPGGGNQPQHF